This paragraph reports one T cell receptor beta chain. Its matching antigen is unknown. This entry belongs to a study of shared clonotypes between healthy human individuals. Overall study findings and caveats: Sampling involved blood alone; tissue repertoires likely differ. For naive CD4 cells, around 5.1% of clonotypes were shared across a few donors.

Using about 220 ng DNA, 30,000 or so T cell genomes, the sorted-subset replicate PCRs were run. Profiled with immunoSEQ multiplex PCR; TCRdb holds only in-frame clones, not every one. The sample comprises about 1,900,000 clones, approximately 95% of which are singletons, and 1.2% rests with the top ten. The V gene's germline CDR1 is SGHTS and CDR2 YDEGEE. The CDR3 has 16 residues. The V gene end was trimmed by 7 bases and the J gene end by 6 bases; junction bases not matched to a gene: 16. Only CD45RO-negative cells positively selected for CCR7 counted as naive CD8 cells, so terminally differentiated effector memory CD45RA+ cells were excluded.

This TCR came from a man aged 18-30 years in good health. The genes are TRBV5-8 and TRBJ2-1; TRBD2 aligns across 7 bases. The sequenced sample consisted of naive CD8+ T cells sorted from blood. CDR3 amino acids: CASAQDSGTNFNEQFF. The CDR3 region has the DNA TGTGCCAGCGCTCAAGACAGCGGGACCAATTTCAATGAGCAGTTCTTC. Full variable domain (missing parts from reference TRBV5-8 and TRBJ2-1): EAGVTQSPTHLIKTRGQQATLRCSPISGHTSVYWYQQALGLGLQFLLWYDEGEERNRGNFPPRFSGRQFPNYSSELNVNALELEDSALYLCASAQDSGTNFNEQFFGPGTRLTVL.